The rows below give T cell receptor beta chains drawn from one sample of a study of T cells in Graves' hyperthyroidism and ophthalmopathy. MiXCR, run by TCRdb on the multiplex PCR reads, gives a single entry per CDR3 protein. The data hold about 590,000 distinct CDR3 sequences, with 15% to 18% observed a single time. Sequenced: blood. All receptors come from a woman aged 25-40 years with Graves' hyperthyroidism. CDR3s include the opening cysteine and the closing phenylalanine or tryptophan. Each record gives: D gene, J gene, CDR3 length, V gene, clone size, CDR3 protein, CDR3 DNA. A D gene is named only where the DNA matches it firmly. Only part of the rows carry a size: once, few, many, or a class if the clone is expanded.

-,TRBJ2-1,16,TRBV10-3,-,CAIMGREGTRFNEQFF,TGTGCCATCATGGGCAGGGAAGGGACACGATTCAATGAGCAGTTCTTC
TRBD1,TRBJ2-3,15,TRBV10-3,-,CAISEWDRSTDTQYF,TGTGCCATCAGTGAATGGGACAGGAGCACAGATACGCAGTATTTT
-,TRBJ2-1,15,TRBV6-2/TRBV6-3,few,CASSLMGVSYNEQFF,TGTGCCAGCAGTTTAATGGGGGTCTCCTACAATGAGCAGTTCTTC
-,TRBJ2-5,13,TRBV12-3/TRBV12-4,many,CASSKTPVKTQYF,TGTGCCAGCAGTAAGACACCGGTCAAGACCCAGTACTTC
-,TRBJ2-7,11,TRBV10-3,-,CAFREGDEQYF,TGTGCCTTCCGAGAAGGCGACGAGCAGTACTTC
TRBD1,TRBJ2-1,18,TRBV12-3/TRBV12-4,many,CASSFRTVVQGTYNEQFF,TGTGCCAGCAGTTTCCGAACGGTCGTACAGGGGACCTACAATGAGCAGTTCTTC
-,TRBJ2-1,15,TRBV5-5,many,CASSLLGGHADEQFF,TGTGCCAGCAGCTTACTCGGGGGACACGCGGATGAGCAGTTCTTC
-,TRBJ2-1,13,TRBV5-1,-,CASSLGNANEQFF,TGCGCCAGCAGCTTGGGGAACGCAAATGAGCAGTTCTTC
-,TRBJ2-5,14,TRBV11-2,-,CASSLDSEQETQYF,TGTGCCAGCAGCTTAGACAGCGAGCAAGAGACCCAGTACTTC
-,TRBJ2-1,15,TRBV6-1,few,CASSYGGTRYNEQFF,TGTGCCAGCAGTTACGGGGGGACACGTTACAATGAGCAGTTCTTC
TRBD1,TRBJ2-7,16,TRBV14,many,CASSRGTGGVLPEQYF,TGTGCCAGCAGCCGGGGGACAGGGGGCGTACTTCCCGAGCAGTACTTC
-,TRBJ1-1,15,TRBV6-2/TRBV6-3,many,CASSGNRELNTEAFF,TGTGCCAGCAGTGGTAACAGAGAATTGAACACTGAAGCTTTCTTT
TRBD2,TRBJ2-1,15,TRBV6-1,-,CASSLVTSGSYEQFF,TGTGCCAGCAGCCTAGTGACTAGCGGGAGTTATGAGCAGTTCTTC
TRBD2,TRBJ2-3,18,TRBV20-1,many,CSATDVTTSGGFTDTQYF,TGCAGTGCTACCGATGTTACAACTAGCGGGGGGTTCACAGATACGCAGTATTTT
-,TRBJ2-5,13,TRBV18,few,CASSPLQESPQYF,TGTGCCAGCTCACCACTCCAAGAGTCGCCCCAGTACTTC
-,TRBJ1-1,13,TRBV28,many,CASSRSYDGEAFF,TGTGCCAGCAGTCGCTCATACGATGGTGAAGCTTTCTTT
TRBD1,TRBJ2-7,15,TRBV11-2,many,CASSLGGGQGYEQYF,TGTGCCAGCAGCTTAGGCGGGGGACAGGGCTACGAGCAGTACTTC
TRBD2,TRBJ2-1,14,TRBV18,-,CASSPGGLKREEFF,TGTGCCAGCTCACCAGGGGGCTTGAAGCGGGAGGAGTTCTTC
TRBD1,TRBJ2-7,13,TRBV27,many,CASSGTGEHEQYF,TGTGCCAGCAGCGGGACAGGGGAGCACGAGCAGTACTTC
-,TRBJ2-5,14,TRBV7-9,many,CASSFLGVPETQYF,TGTGCCAGCAGCTTTCTGGGGGTTCCAGAGACCCAGTACTTC
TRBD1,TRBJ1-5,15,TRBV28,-,CATHPGQGYNQPQHF,TGTGCCACCCATCCCGGACAGGGCTACAATCAGCCCCAGCATTTT
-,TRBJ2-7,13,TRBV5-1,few,CASSQDTPYEQYF,TGCGCCAGCAGCCAAGACACCCCCTACGAGCAGTACTTC
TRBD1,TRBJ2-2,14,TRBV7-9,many,CASPTDRGAGELFF,TGTGCCAGCCCTACCGACAGGGGGGCCGGGGAGCTGTTTTTT
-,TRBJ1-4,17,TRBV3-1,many,CASSQAYSPMYPEKLFF,TGTGCCAGCAGCCAAGCCTACAGCCCGATGTATCCTGAAAAACTGTTTTTT
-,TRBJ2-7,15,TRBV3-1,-,CASSQIYSSSYGQYF,TGTGCCAGCAGCCAAATTTATTCGAGCTCCTACGGGCAGTACTTC
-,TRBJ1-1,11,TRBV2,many,CASVGGTEAFF,TGTGCCAGCGTAGGGGGCACTGAAGCTTTCTTT
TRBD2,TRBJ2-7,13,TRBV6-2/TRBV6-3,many,CASSYAGVYEQYF,TGTGCCAGCAGTTACGCGGGAGTCTACGAGCAGTACTTC
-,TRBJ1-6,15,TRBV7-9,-,CASSLAKALDSPLHF,TGTGCCAGCAGCTTAGCGAAGGCTCTTGATTCACCCCTCCACTTT
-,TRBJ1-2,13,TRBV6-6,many,CASSYSEAEGYTF,TGTGCCAGCAGTTACTCGGAGGCGGAGGGCTACACCTTC
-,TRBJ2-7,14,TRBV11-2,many,CASSLADVTYEQYF,TGTGCCAGCAGCTTAGCGGACGTGACCTACGAGCAGTACTTC
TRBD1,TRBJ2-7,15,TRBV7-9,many,CASSPRQGRSYEQYF,TGTGCCAGCAGCCCACGACAGGGACGCTCCTACGAGCAGTACTTC
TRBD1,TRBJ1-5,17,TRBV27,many,CASSPTGQIYSNQPQHF,TGTGCCAGCAGTCCGACGGGACAGATTTATAGCAATCAGCCCCAGCATTTT
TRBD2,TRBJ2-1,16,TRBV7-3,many,CASSTETSGIYNEQFF,TGTGCCAGCAGCACCGAGACTAGCGGGATTTACAATGAGCAGTTCTTC
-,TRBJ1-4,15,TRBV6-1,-,CASSEARSHNEKLFF,TGTGCCAGCAGTGAAGCCCGCAGTCACAATGAAAAACTGTTTTTT
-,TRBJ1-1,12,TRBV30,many,CAWSVWGARAFF,TGTGCCTGGAGTGTATGGGGGGCGCGAGCTTTCTTT
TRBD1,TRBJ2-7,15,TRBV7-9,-,CASSSGQGHTYEQYF,TGTGCCAGCAGCTCGGGACAGGGTCATACCTACGAGCAGTACTTC
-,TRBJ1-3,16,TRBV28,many,CASSLRSRGPGNTIYF,TGTGCCAGCAGTTTAAGGTCGAGGGGCCCTGGAAACACCATATATTTT
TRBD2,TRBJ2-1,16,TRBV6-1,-,CASTLNSGSSYNEQFF,TGTGCCAGCACCCTAAATAGCGGGAGCTCCTACAATGAGCAGTTCTTC
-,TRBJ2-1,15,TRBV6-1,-,CASEGFYGTYNEQFF,TGTGCCAGCGAAGGTTTCTATGGGACCTACAATGAGCAGTTCTTC
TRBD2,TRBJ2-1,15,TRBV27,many,CASRGLAGVGYEQFF,TGTGCCAGCAGGGGATTAGCGGGGGTTGGGTATGAGCAGTTCTTC
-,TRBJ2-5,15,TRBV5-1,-,CASSLAAPGRETQYF,TGCGCCAGCAGCTTGGCCGCCCCAGGGAGGGAGACCCAGTACTTC
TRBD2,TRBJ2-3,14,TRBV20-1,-,CSVRTSGSPLTQYF,TGCAGTGTAAGGACTAGCGGGAGCCCCCTTACGCAGTATTTT
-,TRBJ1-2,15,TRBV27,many,CASSTGTDYGYGYTF,TGTGCCAGCAGTACCGGGACGGATTACGGCTATGGCTACACCTTC
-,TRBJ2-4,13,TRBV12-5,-,CASGLPTLSIQYF,TGTGCTAGTGGTTTGCCGACCCTTTCGATACAGTACTTC
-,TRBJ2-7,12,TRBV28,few,CAGSGRGYEQYF,TGTGCCGGATCGGGCAGGGGCTACGAGCAGTACTTC
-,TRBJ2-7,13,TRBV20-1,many,CSARYARDYEQYF,TGCAGTGCTAGGTATGCCCGCGACTACGAGCAGTACTTC
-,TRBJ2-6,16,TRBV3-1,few,CASSRTQGSGANVLTF,TGTGCCAGCAGCCGGACCCAGGGTTCTGGGGCCAACGTCCTGACTTTC
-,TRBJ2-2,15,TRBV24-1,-,CATSDFPRNTGELFF,TGTGCCACCAGTGATTTCCCGCGAAACACCGGGGAGCTGTTTTTT
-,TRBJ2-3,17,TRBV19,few,CASSSTGTPTSTDTQYF,TGTGCCAGTAGTTCGACCGGGACTCCGACTAGCACAGATACGCAGTATTTT
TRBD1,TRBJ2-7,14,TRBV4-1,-,CASSPDRSYYEQYF,TGCGCCAGCAGCCCGGACAGGAGCTACTACGAGCAGTACTTC
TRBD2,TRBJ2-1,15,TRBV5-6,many,CASSLGGLAYNEQFF,TGCGCCAGCAGCTTGGGGGGACTAGCGTACAATGAGCAGTTCTTC